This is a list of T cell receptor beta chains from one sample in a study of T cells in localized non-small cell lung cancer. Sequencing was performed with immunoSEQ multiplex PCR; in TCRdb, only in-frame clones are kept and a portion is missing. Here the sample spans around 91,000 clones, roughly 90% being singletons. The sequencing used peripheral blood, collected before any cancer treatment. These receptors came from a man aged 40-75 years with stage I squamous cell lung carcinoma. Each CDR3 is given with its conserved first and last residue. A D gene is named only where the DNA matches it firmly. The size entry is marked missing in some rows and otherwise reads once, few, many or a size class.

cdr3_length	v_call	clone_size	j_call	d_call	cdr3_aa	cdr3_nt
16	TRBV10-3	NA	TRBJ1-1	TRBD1	CATSRGQGRSNTEAFF	TGTGCCACCTCTAGGGGACAGGGGCGATCGAACACTGAAGCTTTCTTT
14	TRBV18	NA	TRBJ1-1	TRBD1	CASSSDRGGTEAFF	TGTGCCAGCTCATCGGACAGGGGTGGCACTGAAGCTTTCTTT
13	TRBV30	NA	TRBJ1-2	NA	CAWSVQLGSGYTF	TGTGCCTGGAGTGTACAACTAGGGTCAGGCTACACCTTC
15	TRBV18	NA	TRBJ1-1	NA	CASSPHSGGDTEAFF	TGTGCCAGCTCACCACACTCGGGGGGGGACACTGAAGCTTTCTTT
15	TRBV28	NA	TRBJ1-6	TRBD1	CASSLGGTEYSPLHF	TGTGCCAGCAGTTTAGGAGGGACAGAGTATTCACCCCTCCACTTT
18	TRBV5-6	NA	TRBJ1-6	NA	CASSLSYGGSSYNSPLHF	TGTGCCAGCAGCCTCTCTTACGGAGGGAGCTCCTATAATTCACCCCTCCACTTT
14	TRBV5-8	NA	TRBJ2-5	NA	CASSLGRFQETQYF	TGTGCCAGCAGCTTGGGACGGTTCCAAGAGACCCAGTACTTC
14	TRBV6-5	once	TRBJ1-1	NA	CASSLKESSTEAFF	TGTGCCAGCAGTCTTAAAGAATCGAGCACTGAAGCTTTCTTT
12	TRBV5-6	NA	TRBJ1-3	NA	CASPGVGNTIYF	TGTGCCAGCCCAGGGGTTGGAAACACCATATATTTT
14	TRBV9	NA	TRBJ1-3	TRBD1	CASSARQGLNTIYF	TGTGCCAGCAGCGCTCGACAGGGTTTGAACACCATATATTTT
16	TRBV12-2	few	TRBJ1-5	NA	CASRLGRSGADQPQHF	TGTGCAAGTCGCTTGGGTCGGTCTGGAGCGGATCAGCCCCAGCATTTT